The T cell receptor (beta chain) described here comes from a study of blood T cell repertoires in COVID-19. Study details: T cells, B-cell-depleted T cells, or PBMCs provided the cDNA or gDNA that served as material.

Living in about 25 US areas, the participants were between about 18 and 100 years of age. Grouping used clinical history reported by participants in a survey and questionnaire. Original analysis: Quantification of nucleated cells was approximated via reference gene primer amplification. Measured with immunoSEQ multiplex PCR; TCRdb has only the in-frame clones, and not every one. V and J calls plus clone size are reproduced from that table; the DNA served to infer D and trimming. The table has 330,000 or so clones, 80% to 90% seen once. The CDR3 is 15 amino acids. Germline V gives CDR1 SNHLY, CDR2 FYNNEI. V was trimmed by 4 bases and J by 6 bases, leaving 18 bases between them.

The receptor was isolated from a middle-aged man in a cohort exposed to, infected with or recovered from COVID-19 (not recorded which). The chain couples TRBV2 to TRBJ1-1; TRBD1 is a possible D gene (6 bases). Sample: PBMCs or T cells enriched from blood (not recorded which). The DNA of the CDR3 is TGTGCCAGCAGTGCTTGGACAGTGGCCCTCTCTGAAGCTTTCTTT. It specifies CASSAWTVALSEAFF. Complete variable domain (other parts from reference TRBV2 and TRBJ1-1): EPEVTQTPSHQVTQMGQEVILRCVPISNHLYFYWYRQILGQKVEFLVSFYNNEISEKSEIFDDQFSVERPDGSNFTLKIRSTKLEDSAMYFCASSAWTVALSEAFFGQGTRLTVV.